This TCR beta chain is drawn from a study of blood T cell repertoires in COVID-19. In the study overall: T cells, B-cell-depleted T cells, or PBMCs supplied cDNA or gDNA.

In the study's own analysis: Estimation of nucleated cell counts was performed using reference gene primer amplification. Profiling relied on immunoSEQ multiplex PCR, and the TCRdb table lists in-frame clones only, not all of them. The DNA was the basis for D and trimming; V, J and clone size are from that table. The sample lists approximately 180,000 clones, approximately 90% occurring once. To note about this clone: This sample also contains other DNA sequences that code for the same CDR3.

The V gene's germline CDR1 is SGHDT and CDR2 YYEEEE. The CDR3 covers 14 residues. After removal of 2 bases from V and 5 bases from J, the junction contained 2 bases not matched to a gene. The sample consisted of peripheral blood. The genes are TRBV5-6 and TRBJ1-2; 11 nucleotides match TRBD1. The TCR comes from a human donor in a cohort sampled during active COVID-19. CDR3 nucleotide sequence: TGTGCCAGCAGCTTAGGACAGGGGGCTTATGGCTACACCTTC. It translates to CASSLGQGAYGYTF.